The source of this T cell receptor (beta chain) is a study of T cells after yellow fever vaccination. CDR3 length: 19 amino acids. The V segment lost 3 bases and the J segment 5 bases; nucleotides outside the gene matches: 15. Per germline, CDR1 SGHRS and CDR2 YFSETQ. TCR cDNA was made by 5'RACE template switching, adding a universal primer site and UMIs. Each CDR3 protein gets one entry after TCRdb re-called the 5' RACE reads with MiXCR. The repertoire holds around 590,000 distinct CDR3 sequences, with about 12% as singletons. Sequencing used PBMCs, obtained on the day of the yellow fever booster vaccination. This TCR was recovered from a man aged 25 to 45 who received the YFV17D yellow fever vaccine. This chain uses TRBV5-1 with TRBJ2-1; 12 positions match TRBD2. The CDR3 sequence is CASSSTLAGGPEKNNEQFF. Here the CDR3 DNA reads TGCGCCAGCAGCTCGACTCTAGCGGGAGGGCCGGAAAAAAACAATGAGCAGTTCTTC.